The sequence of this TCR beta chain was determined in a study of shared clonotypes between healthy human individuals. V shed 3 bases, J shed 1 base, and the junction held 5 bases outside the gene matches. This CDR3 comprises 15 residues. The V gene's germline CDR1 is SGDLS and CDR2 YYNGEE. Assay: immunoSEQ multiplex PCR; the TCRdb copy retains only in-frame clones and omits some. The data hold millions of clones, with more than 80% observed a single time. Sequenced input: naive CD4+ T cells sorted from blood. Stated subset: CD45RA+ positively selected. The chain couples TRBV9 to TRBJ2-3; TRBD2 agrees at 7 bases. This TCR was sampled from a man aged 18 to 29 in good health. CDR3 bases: TGTGCCAGCAGCGGCAGCGGGGCCCGCACAGATACGCAGTATTTT. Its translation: CASSGSGARTDTQYF.